One sample yielded the 5 T cell receptor beta chains listed below, sequenced in a study of T cell therapy after organ transplantation. These receptors lack a known antigen. Only in-frame clones appear in the TCRdb table, and some are missing; sequencing was by immunoSEQ multiplex PCR. The sample includes some 2,100 clones, roughly nine tenths of them seen just once. The sample here was CD8+ T cells from blood, taken before autologous CMV-specific T cell therapy. The origin of the receptors is a human patient who had received a solid organ transplant and had CMV disease.

This chain uses TRBV7-3 with TRBJ2-1; TRBD1 aligns across 9 bases. Germline V gives CDR1 SGHTA, CDR2 FQGTGA. This CDR3 comprises 15 residues. J lost 6 bases, V lost 5 bases, and 8 bases had no gene match. CDR3: CASSRGQGTLNEQFF. In DNA, the CDR3 is TGTGCCAGCAGCCGGGGACAGGGAACTCTCAATGAGCAGTTCTTC.

This clone has only a few counts. This chain joins TRBV28 and TRBJ2-1, with 14 bases identical to TRBD2. The CDR3 is 17 residues long. V lost 5 bases to trimming and J lost 7 bases; unmatched junction nucleotides: 10. Germline V gene data show CDR1 as MDHEN and CDR2 as SYDVKM. The CDR3 DNA is TGTGCCAGCAGTCTGTTGGGACTAGCGGGAGAGGCAAATGAGCAGTTCTTC. This translates into CASSLLGLAGEANEQFF.

This CDR3 is CASSLGDKGYIQYF. CDR3 sequence (DNA): TGTGCCAGCAGCTTGGGGGACAAAGGTTACATTCAGTACTTC. The chain carries TRBV5-5 and TRBJ2-4, with D tentatively TRBD1 (6 bases). The CDR3 length is 14 residues. With 0 bases removed from V and 8 bases from J, the gap between germline ends came to 12 bases. Germline V gene data show CDR1 as SGHKS and CDR2 as YYEKEE (reference sequence).

The chain has TRBV7-2 and TRBJ2-2, with 11 bases identical to TRBD2. The germline CDR1 and CDR2 sequences are SGHTA and FQGNSA. The CDR3 is 17 amino acids. Trimming cost V 4 bases and J 4 bases; bases outside gene matches: 8. Written as DNA, the CDR3 is TGTGCCAGCAGCTCCACCCTAGCGGGAGGTCGCACCGGGGAGCTGTTTTTT. Protein sequence: CASSSTLAGGRTGELFF.

The chain has TRBV11-2 and TRBJ2-1; 10 positions match TRBD2. Germline V CDR1 and CDR2: SGHAT, FQNNGV. Losses at the gene ends were 4 bases for V and 3 bases for J; bases not matched to a gene: 6. This CDR3 is built from 16 residues. The CDR3 DNA follows: TGTGCCAGCAGCTCCCCCCTAGCGGGGGACTACAATGAGCAGTTCTTC. Translated: CASSSPLAGDYNEQFF.